The clone carrying this T cell receptor beta chain was counted ten times or more. Its antigen is unidentified. The data belong to a study of T cells in Graves' hyperthyroidism and ophthalmopathy. Study-wide results and limits: Model predictions of ophthalmopathy came a median approximately seven months before onset.

Stable Graves' hyperthyroidism meant no ophthalmopathy progression within 18 months. The length of the CDR3 is 12 residues. V lost 6 bases and J lost 2, with 7 bases in between. The germline gives CDR1 MNHEY, CDR2 SVGAGI. The CDR3 regions of TCR beta were amplified from RNA transcripts. A first-round RT-PCR of the TCR CDR3 used the HTBI primer set. A single record per CDR3 protein comes from TCRdb applying MiXCR to the multiplex PCR reads. The sample records 750,000 to 900,000 distinct CDR3 sequences, roughly 37% being singletons. The specimen sequenced was blood. This chain connects TRBV6-5 to TRBJ2-5; D gene ambiguous. The source of this sequence is a man younger than 30 with Graves' hyperthyroidism. This CDR3 reads CASSWGQETQYF. CDR3 bases: TGTGCCAGCAGCTGGGGTCAAGAGACCCAGTACTTC.